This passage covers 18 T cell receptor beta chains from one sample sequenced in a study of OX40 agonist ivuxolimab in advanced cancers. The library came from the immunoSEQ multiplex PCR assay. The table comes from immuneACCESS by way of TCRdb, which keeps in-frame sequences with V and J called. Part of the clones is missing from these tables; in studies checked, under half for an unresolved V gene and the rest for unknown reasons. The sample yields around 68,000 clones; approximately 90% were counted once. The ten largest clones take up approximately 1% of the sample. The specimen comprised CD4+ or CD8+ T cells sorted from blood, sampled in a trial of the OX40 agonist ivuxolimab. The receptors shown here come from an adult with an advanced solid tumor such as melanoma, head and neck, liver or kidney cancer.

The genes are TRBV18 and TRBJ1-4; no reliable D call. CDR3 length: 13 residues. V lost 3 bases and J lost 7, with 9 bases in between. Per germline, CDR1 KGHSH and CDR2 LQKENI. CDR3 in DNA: TGTGCCAGCTCACCGGGCAGGTCTGAAAAACTGTTTTTT. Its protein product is CASSPGRSEKLFF.

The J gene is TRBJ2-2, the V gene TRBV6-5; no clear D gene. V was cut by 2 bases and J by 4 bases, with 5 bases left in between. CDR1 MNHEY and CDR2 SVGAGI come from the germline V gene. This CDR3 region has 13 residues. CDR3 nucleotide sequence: TGTGCCAGCAGTTACAAGTCCACCGGGGAGCTGTTTTTT. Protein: CASSYKSTGELFF.

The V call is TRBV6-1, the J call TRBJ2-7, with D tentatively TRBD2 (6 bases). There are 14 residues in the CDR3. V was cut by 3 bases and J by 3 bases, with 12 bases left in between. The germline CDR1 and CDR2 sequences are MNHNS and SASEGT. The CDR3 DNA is TGTGCCAGCAGTGACGGGACTTGGGGCTACGAGCAGTACTTC. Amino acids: CASSDGTWGYEQYF.

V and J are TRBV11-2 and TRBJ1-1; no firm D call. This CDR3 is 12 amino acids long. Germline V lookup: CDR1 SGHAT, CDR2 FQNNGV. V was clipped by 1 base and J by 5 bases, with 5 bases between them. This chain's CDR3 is CASSLVDTEAFF. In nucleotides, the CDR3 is TGTGCCAGCAGCTTAGTGGATACTGAAGCTTTCTTT. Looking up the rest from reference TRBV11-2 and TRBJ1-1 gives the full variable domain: EAGVAQSPRYKIIEKRQSVAFWCNPISGHATLYWYQQILGQGPKLLIQFQNNGVVDDSQLPKDRFSAERLKGVDSTLKIQPAKLEDSAVYLCASSLVDTEAFFGQGTRLTVV.

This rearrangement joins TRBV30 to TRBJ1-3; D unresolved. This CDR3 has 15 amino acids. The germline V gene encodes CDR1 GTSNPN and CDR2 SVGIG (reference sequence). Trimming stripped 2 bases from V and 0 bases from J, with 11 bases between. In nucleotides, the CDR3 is TGTGCCTGGAGTCCTAGGAGACTCTCTGGAAACACCATATATTTT. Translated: CAWSPRRLSGNTIYF.

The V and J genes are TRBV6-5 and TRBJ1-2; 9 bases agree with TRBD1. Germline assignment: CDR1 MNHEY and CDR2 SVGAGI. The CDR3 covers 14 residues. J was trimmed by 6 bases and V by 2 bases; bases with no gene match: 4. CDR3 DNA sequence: TGTGCCAGCAGTTACGGACAGGGGAGGGATGGCTACACCTTC. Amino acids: CASSYGQGRDGYTF.

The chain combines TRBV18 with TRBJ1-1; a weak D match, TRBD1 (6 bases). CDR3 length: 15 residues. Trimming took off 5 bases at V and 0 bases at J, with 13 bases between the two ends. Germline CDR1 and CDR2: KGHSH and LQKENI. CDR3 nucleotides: TGTGCCAGCTCAAACAGGGACAAACTGAACACTGAAGCTTTCTTT. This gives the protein CASSNRDKLNTEAFF.

The CDR3 reads CASSRPGTEETQYF. Here the CDR3 DNA reads TGCGCCAGCAGCCGCCCCGGGACGGAAGAGACCCAGTACTTC. The J gene is TRBJ2-5, the V gene TRBV5-1, with D tentatively TRBD1 or TRBD2 (5 bases each). The length of the CDR3 is 14 residues. The germline V and J ends were trimmed by 4 bases and 3 bases, with 13 bases remaining between them. The germline CDR1 and CDR2 sequences are SGHRS and YFSETQ. Complete variable domain (other parts from reference TRBV5-1 and TRBJ2-5): KAGVTQTPRYLIKTRGQQVTLSCSPISGHRSVSWYQQTPGQGLQFLFEYFSETQRNKGNFPGRFSGRQFSNSRSEMNVSTLELGDSALYLCASSRPGTEETQYFGPGTRLLVL.

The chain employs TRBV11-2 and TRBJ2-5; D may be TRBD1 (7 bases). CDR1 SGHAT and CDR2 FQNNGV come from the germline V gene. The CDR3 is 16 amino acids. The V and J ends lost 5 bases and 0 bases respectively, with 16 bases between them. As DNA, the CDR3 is TGTGCCAGCAGCCCAACCAGGGGGGCGTACCAAGAGACCCAGTACTTC. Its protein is CASSPTRGAYQETQYF.

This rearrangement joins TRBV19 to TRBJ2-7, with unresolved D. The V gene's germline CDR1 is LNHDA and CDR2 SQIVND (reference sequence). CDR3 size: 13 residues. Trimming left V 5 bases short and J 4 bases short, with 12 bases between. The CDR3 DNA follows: TGTGCCAGTAGTCGTCCGGGTTATTACGAGCAGTACTTC. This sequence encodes CASSRPGYYEQYF.

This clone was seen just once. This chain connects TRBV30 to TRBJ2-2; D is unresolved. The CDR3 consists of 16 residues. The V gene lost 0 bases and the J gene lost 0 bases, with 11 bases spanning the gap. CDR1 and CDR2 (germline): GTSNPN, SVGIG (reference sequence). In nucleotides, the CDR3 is TGTGCCTGGAGTGTCCTAAGGTCACCGAACACCGGGGAGCTGTTTTTT. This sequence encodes CAWSVLRSPNTGELFF.

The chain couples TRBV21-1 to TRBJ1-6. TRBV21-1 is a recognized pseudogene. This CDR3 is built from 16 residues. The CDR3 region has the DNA TGTGCCAGCAGCAAAGAGAGGGGTCCCCATAATTCACCCCTCCACTTT. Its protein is CASSKERGPHNSPLHF.

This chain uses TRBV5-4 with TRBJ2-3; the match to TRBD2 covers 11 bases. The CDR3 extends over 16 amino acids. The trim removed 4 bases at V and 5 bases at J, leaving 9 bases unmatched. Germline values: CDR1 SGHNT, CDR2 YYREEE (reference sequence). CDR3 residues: CASSSVAGGRGDTQYF. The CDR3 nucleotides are TGTGCCAGCAGCAGCGTAGCGGGGGGGCGTGGAGATACGCAGTATTTT.

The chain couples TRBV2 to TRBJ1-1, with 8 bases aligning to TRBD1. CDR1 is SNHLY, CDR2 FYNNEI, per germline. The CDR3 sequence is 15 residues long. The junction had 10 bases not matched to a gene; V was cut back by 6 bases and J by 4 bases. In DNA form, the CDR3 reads TGTGCCAGCAGGGCACCAGGGGGCTCGGGCACTGAAGCTTTCTTT. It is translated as CASRAPGGSGTEAFF.

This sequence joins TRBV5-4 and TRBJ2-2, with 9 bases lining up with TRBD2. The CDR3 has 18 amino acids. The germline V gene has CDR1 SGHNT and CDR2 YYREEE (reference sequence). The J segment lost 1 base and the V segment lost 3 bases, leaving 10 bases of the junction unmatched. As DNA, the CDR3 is TGTGCCAGCAGCTGGGGCCTGGCTAGCGGGGAGAACACCGGGGAGCTGTTTTTT. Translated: CASSWGLASGENTGELFF.

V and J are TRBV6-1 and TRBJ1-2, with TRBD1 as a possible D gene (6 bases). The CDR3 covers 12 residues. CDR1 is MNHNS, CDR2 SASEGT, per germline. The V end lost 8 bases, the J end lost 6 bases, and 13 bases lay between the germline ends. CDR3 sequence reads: CASEKQGNGYTF. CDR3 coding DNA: TGTGCCAGCGAGAAACAGGGAAATGGCTACACCTTC.

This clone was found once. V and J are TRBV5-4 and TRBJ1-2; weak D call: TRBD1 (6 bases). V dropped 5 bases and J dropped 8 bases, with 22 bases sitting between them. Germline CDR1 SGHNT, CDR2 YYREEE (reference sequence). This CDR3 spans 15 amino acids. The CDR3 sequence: CASSYGGPMRRGYTF. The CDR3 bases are TGTGCCAGCAGTTACGGGGGCCCAATGCGGCGCGGCTACACCTTC. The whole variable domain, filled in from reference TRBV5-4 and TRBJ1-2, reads ETGVTQSPTHLIKTRGQQVTLRCSSQSGHNTVSWYQQALGQGPQFIFQYYREEENGRGNFPPRFSGLQFPNYSSELNVNALELDDSALYLCASSYGGPMRRGYTFGSGTRLTVV.

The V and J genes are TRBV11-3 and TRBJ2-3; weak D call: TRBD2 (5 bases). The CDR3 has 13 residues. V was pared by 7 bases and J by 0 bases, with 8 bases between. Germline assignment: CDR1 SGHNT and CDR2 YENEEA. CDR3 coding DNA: TGTGCCAGCACTCGCGGGAGCACAGATACGCAGTATTTT. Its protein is CASTRGSTDTQYF.